This T cell receptor (beta chain) was recovered during a study of breast tumors, draining lymph nodes, adjacent tissues. Study-wide points: Tumor TCR diversity was below lymph nodes but above nontumor tissue.

TCRdb used MiXCR to reprocess the multiplex PCR reads, holding one entry per CDR3 protein. The sample contains some 83,000 distinct CDR3 sequences, about 20% of which appear only once. The lymph nodes were axillary draining lymph nodes from breast cancer patients. CDR1 LGHNA and CDR2 YSLEER come from the germline V gene. The CDR3 totals 16 residues. J was trimmed by 7 bases and V by 0 bases; bases with no gene match: 7. This clonotype was observed many times. The antigen remains unidentified. The sample was axillary lymph node tissue. V gene TRBV4-3 combines with J gene TRBJ1-4, with TRBD1 matching over 8 bases. This receptor was obtained from a female donor with breast cancer. Some clones in this sample may be carry-over from other donors' samples. CDR3 coding DNA: TGCGCCAGCAGCCAAGAGGTTGCAGGGGGCTTTGAAAAACTGTTTTTT. Translation gives CASSQEVAGGFEKLFF.